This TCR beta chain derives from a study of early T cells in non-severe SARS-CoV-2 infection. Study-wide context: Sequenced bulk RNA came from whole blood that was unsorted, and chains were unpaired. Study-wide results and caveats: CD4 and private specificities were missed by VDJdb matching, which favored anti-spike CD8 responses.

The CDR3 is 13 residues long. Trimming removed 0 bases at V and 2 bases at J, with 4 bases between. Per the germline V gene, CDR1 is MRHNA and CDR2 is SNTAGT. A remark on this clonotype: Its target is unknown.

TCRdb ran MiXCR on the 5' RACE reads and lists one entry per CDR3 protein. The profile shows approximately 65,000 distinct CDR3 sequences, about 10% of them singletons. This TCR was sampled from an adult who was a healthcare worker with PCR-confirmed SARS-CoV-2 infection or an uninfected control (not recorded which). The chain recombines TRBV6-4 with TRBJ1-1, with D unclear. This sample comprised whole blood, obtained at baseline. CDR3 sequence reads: CASSDSDNTEAFF. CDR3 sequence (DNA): TGTGCCAGCAGTGACTCGGACAACACTGAAGCTTTCTTT.